This paragraph reports one TCR beta chain. Its antigen is still unknown. This entry comes from a study of cytomegalovirus exposure and HLA in healthy donors. Germline CDR1 is SGHTA and CDR2 is FQGNSA. Trimming removed 9 bases from V and 1 base from J, with 12 bases in between. The CDR3 is 13 residues long. The PCR was carried out with 60 Vbeta primers and 13 Jbeta primers. Sequencing used immunoSEQ multiplex PCR; TCRdb keeps in-frame clones, though not all of them. In the table there are some 120,000 clones, roughly 82% of which are singletons. Study results and caveats: In an earlier analysis, most TCR beta V segments were productive about 87% or about 30% of the time.

The sequencing sample was made of PBMCs. This rearrangement joins TRBV7-2 to TRBJ1-1, with unresolved D. The clonotype originates from a woman aged 55-69 years in good health and CMV-seropositive. The CDR3 sequence: CASKYGRNTEAFF. DNA for the CDR3: TGTGCCAGTAAATATGGGAGGAACACTGAAGCTTTCTTT. The complete variable domain, with remaining parts taken from reference TRBV7-2 and TRBJ1-1, reads GAGVSQSPSNKVTEKGKDVELRCDPISGHTALYWYRQSLGQGLEFLIYFQGNSAPDKSGLPSDRFSAERTGGSVSTLTIQRTQQEDSAVYLCASKYGRNTEAFFGQGTRLTVV.